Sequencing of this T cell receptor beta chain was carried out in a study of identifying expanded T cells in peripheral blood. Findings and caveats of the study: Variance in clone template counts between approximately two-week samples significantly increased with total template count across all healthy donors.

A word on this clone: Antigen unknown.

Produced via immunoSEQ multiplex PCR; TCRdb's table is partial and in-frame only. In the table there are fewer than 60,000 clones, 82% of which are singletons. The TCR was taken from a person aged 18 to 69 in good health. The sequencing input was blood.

Written as DNA, the CDR3 is TGTGCCAGCAGCTTGGGCAGGCGCACAGATACGCAGTATTTT. Amino acids: CASSLGRRTDTQYF. The V and J genes are TRBV5-4 and TRBJ2-3, with D unclear. V lost 0 bases to trimming and J lost 1 base, with 6 bases between them. The germline CDR1 and CDR2 sequences are SGHNT and YYREEE (reference sequence). CDR3 length: 14 amino acids.